These 8 T cell receptor beta chains were sequenced from one sample in a study of vaccination effects on CD4 cells after COVID-19. Their antigens are not known. Some clones are missing from TCRdb's copy, which holds only in-frame ones; the method was immunoSEQ multiplex PCR. This table holds about 52,000 clones, 75% to 85% found once. Sequencing followed a ViraFEST assay step that expanded antigen-specific CD4+ T cells with viral peptide pools. The culture ran for about eleven days before CD4+ T cells were isolated. Nucleocapsid antibodies were negative in the vaccine recipients, who had never had SARS-CoV-2 infection. Sequencing used CD4+ T cells from PBMCs cultured with HCoV-OC43 spike peptides, obtained before COVID-19 vaccination. Subset specified: HCoV-OC43 spike overlapping peptide pool stimulation. The origin of the receptors is a human donor who received a COVID-19 vaccine.

The genes are TRBV7-3 and TRBJ1-5; maybe TRBD1 (5 bases). Germline CDR1 reads SGHTA; CDR2 reads FQGTGA. V dropped 5 bases and J dropped 0 bases, with 14 bases sitting between them. This CDR3 is built from 16 residues. This CDR3 is CASSQRQIYSNQPQHF. The CDR3, as DNA: TGTGCCAGCAGCCAGAGACAGATTTATAGCAATCAGCCCCAGCATTTT.

The chain uses TRBV19 and TRBJ2-2, with D maybe TRBD1 (5 bases). CDR3 length equals 15 residues. Germline CDR1 LNHDA, CDR2 SQIVND (reference sequence). V dropped 3 bases and J dropped 1 base, with 9 bases sitting between them. The CDR3 nucleotides are TGTGCCAGTAGTATTGCCAGGGAGAACACCGGGGAGCTGTTTTTT. Translation: CASSIARENTGELFF.

The V call is TRBV2, the J call TRBJ2-1; the D is unclear. The CDR3 runs to 13 residues. Trimming left V 7 bases short and J 7 bases short, with 14 bases between. Germline CDR1 is SNHLY and CDR2 is FYNNEI. The CDR3 is CASTFQLENEQFF. In DNA, the CDR3 is TGTGCCAGCACCTTCCAATTGGAGAATGAGCAGTTCTTC. The full variable domain, with the rest looked up from reference TRBV2 and TRBJ2-1, is EPEVTQTPSHQVTQMGQEVILRCVPISNHLYFYWYRQILGQKVEFLVSFYNNEISEKSEIFDDQFSVERPDGSNFTLKIRSTKLEDSAMYFCASTFQLENEQFFGPGTRLTVL.

This chain connects TRBV18 to TRBJ2-7; no reliable D call. With 2 bases removed from V and 3 bases from J, the gap between germline ends came to 8 bases. Looked up from germline, CDR1 is KGHSH and CDR2 is LQKENI. The CDR3 is 13 amino acids. CDR3: CASSPGPDYEQYV. The CDR3 coding sequence is TGTGCCAGCTCACCAGGGCCCGACTACGAGCAGTACGTC.

This chain joins TRBV5-1 and TRBJ1-6, with D perhaps matching TRBD1 (5 bases). Germline V gives CDR1 SGHRS, CDR2 YFSETQ. This CDR3 contains 14 residues. Trimming stripped 5 bases from V and 11 bases from J, with 17 bases between. The DNA for the CDR3 is TGCGCCAGCAGAAGTGGGACGGACGCCGCACCCCTCCACTTT. Its protein product is CASRSGTDAAPLHF. The variable domain in full, with the rest retrieved from reference TRBV5-1 and TRBJ1-6, is KAGVTQTPRYLIKTRGQQVTLSCSPISGHRSVSWYQQTPGQGLQFLFEYFSETQRNKGNFPGRFSGRQFSNSRSEMNVSTLELGDSALYLCASRSGTDAAPLHFGNGTRLTVT.

The rearrangement joins TRBV6-5 to TRBJ1-3; D is uncertain. CDR1 is MNHEY, CDR2 SVGAGI, per germline. The V end was cut by 6 bases, the J end by 6 bases, with 12 bases between. The CDR3 has 13 amino acids. CDR3 amino acids: CASSQQGKNTIYF. CDR3 bases: TGTGCCAGCAGCCAGCAAGGGAAAAACACCATATATTTT.

This clone was observed a handful of times. The rearrangement uses TRBV5-1 and TRBJ1-2; D remains unclear. CDR1 and CDR2 (germline): SGHRS, YFSETQ. The CDR3 loop spans 15 amino acids. Trimming cost V 0 bases and J 5 bases, with 14 bases left between them. CDR3 in amino acids: CASSLGLHTEYGYTF. The CDR3, as DNA: TGCGCCAGCAGCTTGGGGCTTCACACCGAATATGGCTACACCTTC.

The J gene is TRBJ2-6, the V gene TRBV14; no firm D call. Trimming left V 1 base short and J 4 bases short, with 5 bases between. Per germline, CDR1 SGHDN and CDR2 FVKESK. This CDR3 has 14 amino acids. The CDR3 bases are TGTGCCAGCAGCCAAGTCTCCGGGGCCAACGTCCTGACTTTC. It translates to CASSQVSGANVLTF.